This TCR beta chain was found in a study of T cells in Graves' hyperthyroidism and ophthalmopathy. Turning to the study itself: Before any treatment, at initial diagnosis, peripheral blood was collected.

The table lists this clonotype with many counts. Its specificity is unknown. Study-wide results and caveats: Most thyroid-expanded clonotypes above 0.001 were also found in blood. The authors' 13 V-J model separated ophthalmopathy from stable hyperthyroidism.

V was clipped by 8 bases and J by 7 bases, with 30 bases between them. CDR1 and CDR2 from the germline V gene are SNHLY and FYNNEI. The length of the CDR3 is 18 residues. The TCR beta CDR3 regions underwent amplification using RNA transcripts as the source. TCR CDR3 regions were first amplified by RT-PCR with HTBI primers. From the multiplex PCR reads, TCRdb called clonotypes with MiXCR, one entry per CDR3 protein. Counted here are about 600,000 distinct CDR3 sequences, about 15% occurring once; the ten biggest clones make up 12%. The clonotype originates from a woman aged 45 to 65 with Graves' ophthalmopathy. The sample consisted of blood. The chain employs TRBV2 and TRBJ2-1, with D tentatively TRBD2 (6 bases). The CDR3 nucleotides are TGTGCCAGCCAACTGCCCGGTAGGGGACTCTCATTCGGGAATGAGCAGTTCTTC. Protein product: CASQLPGRGLSFGNEQFF.